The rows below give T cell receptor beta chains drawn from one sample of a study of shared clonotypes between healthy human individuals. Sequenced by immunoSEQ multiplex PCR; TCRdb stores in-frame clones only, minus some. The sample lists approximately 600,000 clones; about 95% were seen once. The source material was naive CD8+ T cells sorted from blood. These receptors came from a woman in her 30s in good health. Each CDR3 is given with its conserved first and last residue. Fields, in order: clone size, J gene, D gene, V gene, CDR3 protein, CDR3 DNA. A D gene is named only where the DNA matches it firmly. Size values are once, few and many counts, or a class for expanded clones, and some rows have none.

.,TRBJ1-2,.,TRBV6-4,CASKAGTDYGYTF,TGTGCCAGCAAAGCAGGGACGGACTATGGCTACACCTTC
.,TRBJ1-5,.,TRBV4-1,CASSQETVLGNQPQHF,TGCGCCAGCAGCCAAGAGACAGTCTTAGGCAATCAGCCCCAGCATTTT
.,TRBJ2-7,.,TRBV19,CASRKGSTHEQYF,TGTGCCAGTAGAAAGGGGTCTACCCACGAGCAGTACTTC
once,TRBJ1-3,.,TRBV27,CASSPSRGETGNTIYF,TGTGCCAGCAGTCCCTCGAGGGGCGAAACTGGAAACACCATATATTTT
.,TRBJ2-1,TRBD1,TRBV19,CASRPDRDVHEQFF,TGTGCCAGTAGGCCGGACAGGGATGTACATGAGCAGTTCTTC
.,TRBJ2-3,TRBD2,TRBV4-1,CASSQVAWTSGTDTQYF,TGCGCCAGCAGCCAAGTAGCATGGACTAGCGGCACAGATACGCAGTATTTT
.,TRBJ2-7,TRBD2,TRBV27,CASSLRVAGSYEQYF,TGTGCCAGCAGTTTACGGGTAGCGGGATCCTACGAGCAGTACTTC
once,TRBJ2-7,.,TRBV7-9,CASSSEAHLEQYF,TGTGCCAGCAGCTCGGAGGCCCATCTCGAGCAGTACTTC
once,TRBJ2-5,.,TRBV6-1,CATETDNEETQYF,TGTGCCACCGAGACGGACAACGAAGAGACCCAGTACTTC
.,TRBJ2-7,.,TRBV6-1,CASSEGGLAVYEQYF,TGTGCCAGCAGTGAAGGGGGGCTAGCGGTCTACGAGCAGTACTTC
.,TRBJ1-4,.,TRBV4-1,CASSLKFGLAGGGLTNEKLFF,TGCGCCAGCAGCTTGAAATTCGGACTAGCGGGAGGGGGATTAACTAATGAAAAACTGTTTTTT
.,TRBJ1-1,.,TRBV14,CASSQSFISEAFF,TGTGCCAGCAGCCAATCTTTTATTTCTGAAGCTTTCTTT
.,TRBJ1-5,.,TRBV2,CASQGFLEQPQHF,TGTGCCAGCCAAGGCTTCCTTGAGCAGCCCCAGCATTTT
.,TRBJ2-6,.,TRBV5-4,CASSLTSPRSGANVLTF,TGTGCCAGCAGCCTGACTAGTCCTCGCTCTGGGGCCAACGTCCTGACTTTC
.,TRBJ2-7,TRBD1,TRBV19,CASSPGQGASYEQYF,TGTGCCAGTAGCCCCGGGCAGGGGGCGAGTTACGAGCAGTACTTC
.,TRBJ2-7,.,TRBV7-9,CASSLAGTYEQYF,TGTGCCAGCAGCTTGGCAGGCACCTACGAGCAGTACTTC
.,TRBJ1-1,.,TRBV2,CASSDRGVNTEAFF,TGTGCCAGCAGTGATAGGGGGGTGAACACTGAAGCTTTCTTT
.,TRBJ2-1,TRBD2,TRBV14,CASSQLAGGTPNEQFF,TGTGCCAGCAGCCAACTGGCGGGAGGGACCCCCAATGAGCAGTTCTTC
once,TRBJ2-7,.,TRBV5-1,CASSQYEQYF,TGCGCCAGCAGTCAGTACGAGCAGTACTTC
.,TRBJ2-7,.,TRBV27,CASSPRTTGLYEQYF,TGTGCCAGCAGTCCCCGGACAACCGGGCTCTACGAGCAGTACTTC
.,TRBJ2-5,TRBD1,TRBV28,CASSLTTGSGETQYF,TGTGCCAGCAGTTTAACGACAGGGTCCGGTGAGACCCAGTACTTC
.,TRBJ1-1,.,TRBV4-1,CASSPTQTQGTEAFF,TGCGCCAGCAGCCCGACCCAGACACAGGGCACTGAAGCTTTCTTT
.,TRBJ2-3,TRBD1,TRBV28,CASSYSGQGPIDTQYF,TGTGCCAGCAGTTACTCGGGACAGGGACCGATAGATACGCAGTATTTT
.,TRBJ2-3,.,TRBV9,CASSVISGITDTQYF,TGTGCCAGCAGCGTAATCTCGGGGATCACAGATACGCAGTATTTT
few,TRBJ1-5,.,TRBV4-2,CASSQTHSLGQPQHF,TGTGCCAGCAGCCAGACTCACAGTCTAGGCCAGCCCCAGCATTTT
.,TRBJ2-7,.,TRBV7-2,CASSLSGRLYEQYF,TGTGCCAGCAGCTTATCAGGACGACTCTACGAGCAGTACTTC
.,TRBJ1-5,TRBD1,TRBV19,CASSIDSWDSPQHF,TGTGCCAGTAGTATAGATTCGTGGGACAGTCCCCAGCATTTT
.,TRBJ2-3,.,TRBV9,CASSPMGLSSDTQYF,TGTGCCAGCAGCCCTATGGGCCTAAGCTCAGATACGCAGTATTTT
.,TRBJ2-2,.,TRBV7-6,CASTPLGGGRYGELFF,TGTGCCAGCACCCCCCTAGGAGGGGGCCGGTACGGGGAGCTGTTTTTT
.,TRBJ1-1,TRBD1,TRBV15,CATSAWTGDTEAFF,TGTGCCACCAGCGCCTGGACAGGGGACACTGAAGCTTTCTTT
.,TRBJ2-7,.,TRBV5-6,CASSLAATGEQYF,TGTGCCAGCAGCTTGGCAGCGACGGGCGAGCAGTACTTC
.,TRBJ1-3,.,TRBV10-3,CAISEWAPGSSGNTIYF,TGTGCCATCAGTGAGTGGGCACCGGGCTCCTCTGGAAACACCATATATTTT
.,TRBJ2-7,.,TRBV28,CASSLIRGPEQYF,TGTGCCAGCAGTTTAATTCGTGGCCCCGAGCAGTACTTC
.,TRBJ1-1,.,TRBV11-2,CASSSGPSYEAFF,TGTGCCAGCAGCTCCGGACCTTCCTACGAAGCTTTCTTT
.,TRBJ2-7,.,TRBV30,CAWSRQDYEQYF,TGTGCCTGGAGTAGACAGGACTACGAGCAGTACTTC
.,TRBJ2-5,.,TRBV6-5,CASSGWDTQETQYF,TGTGCCAGCAGTGGTTGGGACACACAAGAGACCCAGTACTTC
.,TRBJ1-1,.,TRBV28,CASRVNPGFEAFF,TGTGCCAGCAGGGTTAATCCGGGATTTGAAGCTTTCTTT
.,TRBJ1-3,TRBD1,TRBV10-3,CAISGENRGSSGNTIYF,TGTGCCATCAGTGGGGAAAACAGGGGAAGCTCTGGAAACACCATATATTTT